This TCR beta chain was profiled in a study of graft-versus-host responses after intestinal transplantation. Study summary: Recipients uniformly received anti-thymocyte globulin induction, followed by tacrolimus and steroids for around 3 years. Study-level points and caveats: GvH clones surfaced in recipient marrow, some emerging earlier in ileum or blood. Early post-transplant declines in HvG were associated with peak levels of circulating GvH clones.

Profiling relied on immunoSEQ multiplex PCR, and the TCRdb table lists in-frame clones only, not all of them. Here the sample spans about 47,000 clones, just under 95% being singletons. The CDR3 has 15 amino acids. V lost 4 bases, J lost 1 base, and 14 bases lay in between. Per germline, CDR1 SGHRS and CDR2 YFSETQ. Points on this clone: The antigen is unknown.

This clonotype originated in a human patient who received an intestinal transplant, so some T cells may come from the graft donor. Sequenced here: PBMCs, sampled around 800 days after a first intestinal transplant, on the day of a second. The V and J genes are TRBV5-1 and TRBJ2-5, with a weak D call TRBD1 (5 bases). CDR3 sequence (DNA): TGCGCCAGCAGCCCCGCCGACAGATCCCAAGAGACCCAGTACTTC. It specifies CASSPADRSQETQYF.